The 2 T cell receptor beta chains listed next were all sequenced from one sample in a study of blood T cell repertoires in COVID-19. Using immunoSEQ multiplex PCR, the repertoire was profiled, and TCRdb retains in-frame clones only, with some absent. Counted here are approximately 72,000 clones, around 86% occurring once; the ten biggest clones make up around 12%. Sequenced material: peripheral blood. All receptors come from a woman aged 55-75 years with acute or convalescent COVID-19.

The gene calls are TRBV7-9 and TRBJ2-1, with 15 bases matching TRBD2. The CDR3 totals 18 residues. Germline CDR1 SEHNR, CDR2 FQNEAQ (reference sequence). The ends lost 6 bases at V and 3 bases at J; junction bases unmatched: 9. This CDR3 reads CASSSGLAGGRGYNEQFF. Written as DNA, the CDR3 is TGTGCCAGCAGTTCGGGACTAGCGGGGGGCCGGGGCTACAATGAGCAGTTCTTC. Full variable domain (outside the CDR3, taken from reference TRBV7-9 and TRBJ2-1): DTGVSQNPRHKITKRGQNVTFRCDPISEHNRLYWYRQTLGQGPEFLTYFQNEAQLEKSRLLSDRFSAERPKGSFSTLEIQRTEQGDSAMYLCASSSGLAGGRGYNEQFFGPGTRLTVL.

The rearrangement uses TRBV19 and TRBJ2-1; maybe TRBD1 (5 bases). CDR3 length: 14 amino acids. V lost 3 bases and J 6 bases, leaving 12 bases between the germline ends. The germline gives CDR1 LNHDA, CDR2 SQIVND (reference sequence). In DNA form, the CDR3 reads TGTGCCAGTAGTATTTGGGGCACTTCCAATGAGCAGTTCTTC. It codes for CASSIWGTSNEQFF.